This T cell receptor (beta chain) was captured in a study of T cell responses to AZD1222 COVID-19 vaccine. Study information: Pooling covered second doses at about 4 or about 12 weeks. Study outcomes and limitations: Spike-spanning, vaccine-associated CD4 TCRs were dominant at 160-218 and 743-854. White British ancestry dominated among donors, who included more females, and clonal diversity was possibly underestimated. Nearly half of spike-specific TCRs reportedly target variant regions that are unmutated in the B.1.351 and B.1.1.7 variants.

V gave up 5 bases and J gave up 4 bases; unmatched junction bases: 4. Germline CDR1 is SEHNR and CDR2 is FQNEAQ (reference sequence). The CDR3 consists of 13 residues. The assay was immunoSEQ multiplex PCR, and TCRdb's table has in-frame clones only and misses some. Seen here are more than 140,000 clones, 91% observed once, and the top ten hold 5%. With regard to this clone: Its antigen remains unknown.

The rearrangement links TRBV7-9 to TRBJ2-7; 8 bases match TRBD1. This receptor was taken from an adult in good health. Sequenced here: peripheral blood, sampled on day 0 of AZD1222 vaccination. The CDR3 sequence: CASSRTGWYEQYF. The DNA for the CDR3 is TGTGCCAGCAGCCGGACAGGGTGGTACGAGCAGTACTTC. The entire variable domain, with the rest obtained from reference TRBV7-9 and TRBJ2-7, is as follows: DTGVSQNPRHKITKRGQNVTFRCDPISEHNRLYWYRQTLGQGPEFLTYFQNEAQLEKSRLLSDRFSAERPKGSFSTLEIQRTEQGDSAMYLCASSRTGWYEQYFGPGTRLTVT.